This entry features one TCR beta chain sequence. The target antigen is unknown. This entry comes from a study of CD8 T cells in ankylosing spondylitis. Study-level findings and limits: Clones linked with disease were CD8+ and fairly uncommon in the peripheral blood. Apparently characteristic of ankylosing spondylitis blood was a TCR beta motif (roughly eight highly homologous variants). Reportedly, matched ankylosing spondylitis synovial fluid was significantly enriched for disease-linked clones.

Making use of molecular barcodes, quantitative 5'-RACE generated TCR beta libraries. TCRdb redid the calling of the 5' RACE reads with MiXCR, one entry per CDR3 protein. The sample includes approximately 190,000 distinct CDR3 sequences, 10% to 15% of them seen just once. CDR3 size: 15 residues. In germline, CDR1 is SGHTA, CDR2 FQGNSA. J lost 7 bases, V lost 3 bases, and 9 bases had no gene match. The receptor's source is a female donor with ankylosing spondylitis or in good health (not recorded which). This chain uses TRBV7-2 with TRBJ2-1; 7 bases line up with TRBD1. The sequencing input was blood, either unsorted or a sorted T cell fraction (not recorded which). The CDR3 loop is CASSLDRWLPNEQFF. CDR3 DNA sequence: TGTGCCAGCAGCTTGGACAGGTGGTTACCGAATGAGCAGTTCTTC.